This TCR beta chain was identified during a study of blood T cell repertoires in COVID-19. Across the whole study: The United States, Italy and Spain supplied acute and convalescent COVID-19 samples. Sources were T cells, B-cell-depleted T cells, or PBMCs; the material itself was cDNA or gDNA.

Trimming removed 0 bases from V and 3 bases from J, with 4 bases in between. The CDR3 is 13 residues long. CDR1 is SGDLS and CDR2 is YYNGEE in the germline V gene. In the study's own analysis: From reference gene primer amplification, estimates of nucleated cell counts were derived. Libraries were prepared by immunoSEQ multiplex PCR; TCRdb keeps only in-frame clonotypes and omits some of them. V, J and clone size are those of that table, while D and trimming were read from the DNA. The table records approximately 210,000 clones, 70% to 90% of them present only once. Sequencing was done on a sample of peripheral blood. The source is a woman in her sixties or seventies with active or convalescent COVID-19. The chain is built from TRBV9 and TRBJ1-5; D remains ambiguous. CDR3 loop: CASSVDNNQPQHF. DNA of the CDR3: TGTGCCAGCAGCGTAGATAACAATCAGCCCCAGCATTTT.